The sequence of this T cell receptor (beta chain) was determined in a study of T cell responses to AZD1222 COVID-19 vaccine listed by TCRdb under 2021. Background on the whole study: Because spike-specific TCR depth and breadth did not differ between the two schedules, AZD1222 recipients who got a second dose at roughly 4 weeks were pooled with those who got a second dose at roughly 12 weeks. A total of 233 trial participants underwent TCR sequencing, of whom approximately 200 had received two doses of AZD1222 and about 25 had received two doses of the MenACWY control vaccine. Enrollment into the trials was organized by age into subgroups of 18-55, 56-69 and 70-plus years, and those subgroups contained roughly 150, 30 and 60 TCR-sequenced participants, respectively.

Including cysteine and phenylalanine, the CDR3 has 13 amino acids. Left in the record is the CDR3 DNA by itself, 39 bases read in frame from the first base. V lost 5 bases and J lost 7 bases; the stretch between them is 12 bases long. Sequences SNHLY (CDR1) and FYNNEI (CDR2) are obtained from the germline V gene. The CDR3 regions of human TCRbeta chains were analyzed by immunosequencing. For the original study's pipeline: TCRs in the repertoires were compared against a reference library of SARS-CoV-2-specific TCRs that had been generated with the MIRA antigen-specificity platform. Breadth meant the fraction of unique TCRs that were SARS-CoV-2-associated, whereas depth meant the fraction of total T cells that were SARS-CoV-2-associated. Using the MIRA data, each spike-specific TCR was mapped to the spike region that the TCR reacts to and placed in a CD4 or CD8 class. Log10-transformed breadth and depth values were compared by one-way ANOVA with Sidak's multiple comparisons tests. TCRdb mirrors the immuneACCESS table, restricted to in-frame sequences. Some clones are absent from its copies; in checked studies, under half trace to an unresolved V gene, and the reason for the others is unknown. The V and J calls and clone size are taken from that table; D and trimming were inferred from the DNA. The sample table contains about 130,000 clones; only one count was recorded for approximately 88% of them. The top ten clonotypes cover just under 6.5% of the sample.

The time point label corresponds to: baseline before first vaccination. Vaccinee samples were obtained from the UK trials COV001 and COV002, which included a single-blind randomized controlled phase 2/3 trial of AZD1222 (ChAdOx1 nCoV-19) in healthy adults. For TCRbeta chain sequencing, PBMC samples from trial participants were taken at day 0 and at day 28 after the second dose. Broader findings and caveats from the paper: Most participants were white British and females outnumbered males, and the authors suggested that clonal diversity may have been underestimated. In the small 56-69-year group, the increase in depth fell short of significance, most likely because of low power. Conclusions about previously exposed vaccinees are limited because only six or seven AZD1222 recipients were SARS-CoV-2 seropositive at baseline. Nearly half of unique spike-specific TCRs reportedly recognized epitopes outside regions mutated in the B.1.351 and B.1.1.7 variants. The whole spike protein was spanned by vaccine-associated CD4 TCRs, and dominant responses were seen in regions 160-218 and 743-854. Because no samples from the day 14 peak response were available, repertoires could be characterized only after the peak T cell response. After two AZD1222 doses, spike-specific TCR breadth and depth were significantly higher than at day 0 and than in MenACWY recipients.

Details on this clone: Its binding antigen is unknown. The record has no base qualities; no much larger clone is one base away.

The specimen was peripheral blood, collected on day 0 of AZD1222 vaccination. The receptor chain draws on TRBV2 and TRBJ2-1; D gene: possibly TRBD2, on 5 matching bases. The source of this sequence is an adult in good health. For the CDR3, the sequence is CASSKGWENEQFF. The sequenced DNA: TGTGCCAGCAGTAAGGGTTGGGAGAATGAGCAGTTCTTC.